Presented here are 2 T cell receptor beta chains from one specimen sequenced in a study of identifying expanded T cells in peripheral blood. The data were produced by immunoSEQ multiplex PCR, yet TCRdb's version contains in-frame clones alone and is incomplete. The profile shows approximately 100,000 clones, approximately 88% of them singletons. Sequenced material: blood. These receptors all stem from a person between 18 and 70 years old in good health.

Only one count was recorded for this clone. The CDR3 region has the DNA TGTGCCAGCAGCTTGACGATCAGGGGCGAGCAGTTCTTC. Translating gives CASSLTIRGEQFF. The chain links TRBV11-2 to TRBJ2-1, with D maybe TRBD1 (6 bases). V lost 3 bases and J 10 bases, leaving 13 bases between the germline ends. The CDR3 runs 13 residues. Germline-derived CDR1 and CDR2 are SGHAT and FQNNGV.

The V gene is TRBV5-4, the J gene TRBJ2-7, with 7 bases aligning to TRBD1. The CDR3 runs to 13 residues. V trimming: 3 bases; J trimming: 5 bases; junction bases outside the gene matches: 5. Germline loops: CDR1 SGHNT, CDR2 YYREEE (reference sequence). The CDR3 nucleotides are TGTGCCAGCAGCTCCCCAGGGGGTGACGAGCAGTACTTC. Protein sequence: CASSSPGGDEQYF.